A selection of T cell receptor beta chains follows, all from one sample in a study of identical twins. TCRdb redid the calling of the 5' RACE reads with MiXCR, one entry per CDR3 protein. Here the sample spans about 250,000 distinct CDR3 sequences, roughly 8% being singletons. The same data also contributed to another study, on yellow fever vaccine responses in identical twins.

The sequenced material came from CD8+ T cells sorted from blood. These receptors originate from a woman between 18 and 29 years old in good health. CDR3s include the opening cysteine and the closing phenylalanine or tryptophan. Clone size, where shown, is once, few, many, or a class for clones that have expanded.

size	J	V	CDR3
-	TRBJ2-7	TRBV5-6	CASGFGLNEQYF
many	TRBJ1-4	TRBV7-2	CASSLVGATNEKLFF
many	TRBJ2-7	TRBV5-5	CASSLTGGIDEQYF
-	TRBJ2-3	TRBV7-2	CASSLDPSLSDTQYF
-	TRBJ2-3	TRBV4-3	CASSQDSPLRPDTQYF
-	TRBJ1-1	TRBV5-1	CASSLRDTEAFF
-	TRBJ2-7	TRBV29-1	CSVGRDSPYEQYF
many	TRBJ2-2	TRBV13	CASSLVRGELFF
few	TRBJ2-1	TRBV24-1	CATSDFRGFDYNEQFF
-	TRBJ2-2	TRBV7-9	CASSAGLPGELFF
few	TRBJ2-3	TRBV6-1	CASSPMIAVSTDTQYF
few	TRBJ2-1	TRBV6-1	CASGFGRGNYNEQFF
-	TRBJ2-2	TRBV12-3/TRBV12-4	CASSLGGATGELFF
-	TRBJ1-2	TRBV2	CASGGTADYGYTF
many	TRBJ2-2	TRBV5-5	CASILGGTGELFF
many	TRBJ2-3	TRBV12-3/TRBV12-4	CASSNNRDPHDTQYF
-	TRBJ2-1	TRBV20-1	CSARRGAGVIEQFF
many	TRBJ1-1	TRBV6-5	CATQKGNTEAFF
few	TRBJ2-1	TRBV4-3	CASSFTVPTIEQFF
-	TRBJ1-2	TRBV27	CASSFDRKGYTF
few	TRBJ2-7	TRBV10-3	CAISEGKGNEQYF
-	TRBJ2-3	TRBV7-9	CASSLDLEGDTQYF
many	TRBJ2-7	TRBV5-5	CASSPRQGYYEQYF
-	TRBJ1-1	TRBV7-9	CASSSRTTEAFF
-	TRBJ1-4	TRBV25-1	CASRQGQEKLFF
many	TRBJ2-7	TRBV10-3	CAISESKTSGGPVEQYF
-	TRBJ1-1	TRBV7-9	CASSPRDWGIAFF
-	TRBJ2-7	TRBV25-1	CASSDRGTGTYEQYF
-	TRBJ2-4	TRBV10-1	CASSESQAVNIQYF
many	TRBJ2-1	TRBV20-1	CSASPSLAGEQFF
-	TRBJ2-2	TRBV20-1	CSARDLGLAGFSNTGELFF
-	TRBJ1-1	TRBV29-1	CSVVWGNDPMNTEAFF
-	TRBJ2-1	TRBV19	CASSMGSGNEQFF
many	TRBJ2-2	TRBV27	CASKTGTGELFF
few	TRBJ2-1	TRBV27	CASSFVGLEFF
few	TRBJ1-4	TRBV12-3/TRBV12-4	CASTHGTGFEKLFF
many	TRBJ2-5	TRBV7-9	CASSYKDYQETQYF
few	TRBJ2-1	TRBV9	CASSWTGSNEQFF
-	TRBJ2-5	TRBV28	CASSPSLGQMETQYF
-	TRBJ2-3	TRBV2	CASSDFGTSVTDTQYF
-	TRBJ2-3	TRBV7-2	CASSVRDLSTDTQYF
many	TRBJ2-7	TRBV7-9	CASSPSDRYEQYF
few	TRBJ2-1	TRBV6-4	CASSDSSSGRLFF
few	TRBJ1-6	TRBV25-1	CASSDGTGGSPLHF
many	TRBJ1-2	TRBV28	CASSPGGVYGYTF
few	TRBJ2-3	TRBV5-1	CASSFRLAGEGTDTQYF
many	TRBJ2-1	TRBV25-1	CASSFLLAKDNEQFF
-	TRBJ1-2	TRBV15	CATSGETADWDYGYTF
-	TRBJ2-3	TRBV20-1	CSARDGGGGSTDTRYF
-	TRBJ2-2	TRBV28	CASSLSWLPEGFPNTGELFF
many	TRBJ2-1	TRBV27	CASSFGPDGEQFF
few	TRBJ2-5	TRBV2	CASSEIFTEETQYF
-	TRBJ2-5	TRBV2	CASRTWSSQETQYF
-	TRBJ2-7	TRBV29-1	CSVELAGVVEQYF
-	TRBJ2-1	TRBV4-3	CASSQEAPYEQFF
-	TRBJ2-6	TRBV19	CASSIPTMDSGANVLTF
many	TRBJ2-1	TRBV12-3/TRBV12-4	CASSPVSYNEQFF
many	TRBJ2-5	TRBV29-1	CSVDEGILETQYF
few	TRBJ1-1	TRBV7-2	CASSFSWDGTEAFF